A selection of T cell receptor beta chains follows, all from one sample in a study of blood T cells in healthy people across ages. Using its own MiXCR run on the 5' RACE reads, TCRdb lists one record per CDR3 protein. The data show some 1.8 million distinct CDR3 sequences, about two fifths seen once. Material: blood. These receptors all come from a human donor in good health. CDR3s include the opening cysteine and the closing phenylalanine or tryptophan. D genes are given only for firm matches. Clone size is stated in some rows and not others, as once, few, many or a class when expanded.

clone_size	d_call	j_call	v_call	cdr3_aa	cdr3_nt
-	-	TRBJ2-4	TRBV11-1	CASSLTYQDRRQYF	TGTGCCAGCAGCCTCACCTACCAAGACAGACGCCAGTACTTC
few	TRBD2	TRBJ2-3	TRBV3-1	CASSQFESGEGITDTQYF	TGTGCCAGCAGCCAATTCGAAAGCGGGGAAGGGATTACAGATACGCAGTATTTT
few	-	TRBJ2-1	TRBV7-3	CASSLRADNEQFF	TGTGCCAGCAGCTTAAGGGCCGACAATGAGCAGTTCTTC
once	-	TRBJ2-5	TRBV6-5	CASSYLWGGSLGAETQYF	TGTGCCAGCAGTTACCTGTGGGGAGGATCTCTAGGAGCTGAGACCCAGTACTTC
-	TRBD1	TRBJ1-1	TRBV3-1	CASLRATGEAFF	TGTGCCAGCCTTAGAGCGACAGGGGAAGCTTTCTTT
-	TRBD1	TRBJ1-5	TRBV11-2	CASSADRVGGKGNQPQHF	TGTGCCAGCAGCGCGGACAGGGTTGGGGGAAAGGGCAATCAGCCCCAGCATTTT
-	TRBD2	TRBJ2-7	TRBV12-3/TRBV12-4	CASSLYGGVTYEQYF	TGTGCCAGCAGTTTATACGGGGGGGTCACCTACGAGCAGTACTTC
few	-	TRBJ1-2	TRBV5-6	CASSSTGSYYMGYTF	TGTGCCAGCAGCTCGACAGGCTCATACTATATGGGCTACACCTTC
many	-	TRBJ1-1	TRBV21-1	CASSNRQGWRGAFF	TGTGCCAGCAGCAATAGGCAGGGGTGGCGGGGCGCTTTCTTT
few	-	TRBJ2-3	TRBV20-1	CSTGQPPKDTQYF	TGCAGTACCGGACAGCCCCCAAAAGATACGCAGTATTTT
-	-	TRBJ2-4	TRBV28	CASSLTGSVENIQYF	TGTGCCAGCAGTTTAACAGGGTCCGTCGAAAACATTCAGTACTTC
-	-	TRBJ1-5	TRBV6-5	CASSYSGAGTQPQHF	TGTGCCAGCAGTTACTCAGGGGCAGGGACGCAGCCCCAGCATTTT
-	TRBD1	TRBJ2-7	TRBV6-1	CASTSRDRRYEQYF	TGTGCCAGCACCAGCCGGGACAGACGCTACGAGCAGTACTTC
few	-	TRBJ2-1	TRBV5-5	CASSLGGRGSGEQFF	TGTGCCAGCAGCTTGGGAGGCAGGGGATCGGGTGAGCAGTTCTTC
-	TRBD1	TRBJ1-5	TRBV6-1	CASSERIGGLGNQPQHF	TGTGCCAGCAGTGAAAGAATAGGGGGCCTGGGGAATCAGCCCCAGCATTTT
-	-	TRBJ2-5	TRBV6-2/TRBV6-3	CAAGTSGRTQYF	TGTGCCGCAGGGACCTCAGGAAGGACCCAGTACTTC
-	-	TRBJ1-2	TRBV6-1	CASTQAGGVFYGYTF	TGTGCCAGCACTCAGGCTGGTGGGGTTTTCTATGGCTACACCTTC
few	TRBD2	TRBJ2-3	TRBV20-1	CSARKGLAGRDTQYF	TGCAGTGCTAGGAAGGGGCTAGCGGGGAGGGATACGCAGTATTTT
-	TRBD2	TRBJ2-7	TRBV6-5	CASRRGASYEQYF	TGTGCCAGCAGGCGGGGGGCGTCCTACGAGCAGTACTTC
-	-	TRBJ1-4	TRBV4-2	CASSQQCCFEKLFF	TGTGCCAGCAGCCAACAGTGTTGTTTTGAAAAACTGTTTTTT
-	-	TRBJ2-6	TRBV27	CAGSIRAPVGNPGANVLTF	TGTGCCGGCAGTATCCGGGCCCCCGTCGGAAATCCTGGGGCCAACGTCCTGACTTTC
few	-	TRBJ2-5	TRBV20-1	CSASYDRSAAQYF	TGCAGTGCTAGCTATGATCGGTCCGCGGCCCAGTACTTC
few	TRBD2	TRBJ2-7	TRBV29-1	CSVPRGEADEQYF	TGCAGCGTCCCTCGGGGGGAAGCCGACGAGCAGTACTTC
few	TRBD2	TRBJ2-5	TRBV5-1	CASSPHTSGGTQETQYF	TGCGCCAGCAGCCCCCACACTAGCGGGGGGACCCAAGAGACCCAGTACTTC
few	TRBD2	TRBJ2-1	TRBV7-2	CASSPGGALAYNEQFF	TGTGCCAGCAGCCCGGGGGGGGCTCTTGCCTACAATGAGCAGTTCTTC
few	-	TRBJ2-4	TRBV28	CASSLTGDPKNIQYF	TGTGCCAGCAGTTTAACGGGAGACCCAAAAAACATTCAGTACTTC
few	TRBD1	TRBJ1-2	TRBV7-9	CASSFKQGAVGYTF	TGTGCCAGCAGCTTCAAACAGGGGGCGGTTGGCTACACCTTC
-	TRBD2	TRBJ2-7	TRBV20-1	CSARAGGPGYEQYF	TGCAGTGCTAGAGCGGGGGGGCCGGGGTACGAGCAGTACTTC